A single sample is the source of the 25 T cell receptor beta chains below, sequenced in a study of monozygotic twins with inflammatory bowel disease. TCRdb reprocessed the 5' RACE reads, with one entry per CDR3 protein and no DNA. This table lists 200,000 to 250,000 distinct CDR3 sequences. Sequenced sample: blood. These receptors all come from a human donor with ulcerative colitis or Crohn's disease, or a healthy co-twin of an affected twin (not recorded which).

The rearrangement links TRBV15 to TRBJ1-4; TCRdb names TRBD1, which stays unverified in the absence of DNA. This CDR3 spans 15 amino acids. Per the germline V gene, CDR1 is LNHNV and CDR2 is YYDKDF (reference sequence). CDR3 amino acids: CATSRDGGGGEKLFF. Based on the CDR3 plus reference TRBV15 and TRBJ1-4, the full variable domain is DAMVIQNPRYQVTQFGKPVTLSCSQTLNHNVMYWYQQKSSQAPKLLFHYYDKDFNNEADTPDNFQSRRPNTSFCFLDIRSPGLGDTAMYLCATSRDGGGGEKLFFGSGTQLSVL.

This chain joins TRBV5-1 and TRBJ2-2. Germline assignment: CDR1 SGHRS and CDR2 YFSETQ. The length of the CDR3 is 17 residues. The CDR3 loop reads CASSLSRAGGDTGELFF.

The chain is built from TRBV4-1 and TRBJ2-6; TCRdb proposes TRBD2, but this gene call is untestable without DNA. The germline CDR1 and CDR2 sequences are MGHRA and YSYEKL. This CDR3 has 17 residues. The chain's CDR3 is CASSQGNSPSGANVLTF.

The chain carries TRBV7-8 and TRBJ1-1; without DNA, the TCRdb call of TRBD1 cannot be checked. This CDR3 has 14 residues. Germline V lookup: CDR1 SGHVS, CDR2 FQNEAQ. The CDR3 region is CASSLDRVNTEAFF.

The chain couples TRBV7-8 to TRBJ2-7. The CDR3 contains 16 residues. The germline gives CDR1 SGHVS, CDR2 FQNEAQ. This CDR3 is CASSSSMGLSSYEQYF.

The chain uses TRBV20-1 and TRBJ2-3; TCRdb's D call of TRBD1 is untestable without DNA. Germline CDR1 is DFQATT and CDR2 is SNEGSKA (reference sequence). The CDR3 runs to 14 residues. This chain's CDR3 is CSALRDRGADTQYF.

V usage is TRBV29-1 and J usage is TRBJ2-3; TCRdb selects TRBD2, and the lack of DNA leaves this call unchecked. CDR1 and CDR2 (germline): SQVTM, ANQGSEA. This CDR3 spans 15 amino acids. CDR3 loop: CSVYPPGPVTDTQYF.

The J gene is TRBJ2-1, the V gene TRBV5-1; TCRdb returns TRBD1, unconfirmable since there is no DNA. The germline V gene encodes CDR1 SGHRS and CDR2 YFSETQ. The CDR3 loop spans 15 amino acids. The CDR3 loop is CASSLLGQGASEQFF.

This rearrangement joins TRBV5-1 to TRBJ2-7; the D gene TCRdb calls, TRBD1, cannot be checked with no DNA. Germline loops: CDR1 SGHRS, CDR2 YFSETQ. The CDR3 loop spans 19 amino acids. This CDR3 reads CASSLDPGQGQLGIYEQYF.

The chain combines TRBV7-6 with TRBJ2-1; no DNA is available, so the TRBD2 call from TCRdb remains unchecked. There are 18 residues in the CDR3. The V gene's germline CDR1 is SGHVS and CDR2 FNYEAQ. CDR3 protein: CASSLDPRGLAGPNEQFF.

This CDR3 is CASSLDGDSYNEQFF. The genes are TRBV11-3 and TRBJ2-1. This CDR3 is built from 15 residues. Per the germline V gene, CDR1 is SGHNT and CDR2 is YENEEA. Using reference TRBV11-3 and TRBJ2-1 for the parts outside the CDR3, the full variable domain is EAGVVQSPRYKIIEKKQPVAFWCNPISGHNTLYWYLQNLGQGPELLIRYENEEAVDDSQLPKDRFSAERLKGVDSTLKIQPAELGDSAVYLCASSLDGDSYNEQFFGPGTRLTVL.

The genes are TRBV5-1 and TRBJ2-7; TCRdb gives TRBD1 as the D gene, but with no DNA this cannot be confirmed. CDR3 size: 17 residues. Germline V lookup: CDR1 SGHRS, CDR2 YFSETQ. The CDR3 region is CASSLVEGTGGSYEQYF.

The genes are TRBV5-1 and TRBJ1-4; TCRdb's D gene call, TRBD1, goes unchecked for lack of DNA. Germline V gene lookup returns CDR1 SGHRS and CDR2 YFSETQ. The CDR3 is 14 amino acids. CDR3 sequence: CASSVTGGTEKLFF.

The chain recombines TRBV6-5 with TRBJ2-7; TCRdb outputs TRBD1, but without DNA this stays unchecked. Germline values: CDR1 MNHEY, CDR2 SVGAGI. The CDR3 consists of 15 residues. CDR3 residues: CASSYGGIGSYEQYF.

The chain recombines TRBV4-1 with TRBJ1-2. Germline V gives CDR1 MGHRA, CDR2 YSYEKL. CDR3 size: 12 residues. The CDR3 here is CASSEAGHGYTF.

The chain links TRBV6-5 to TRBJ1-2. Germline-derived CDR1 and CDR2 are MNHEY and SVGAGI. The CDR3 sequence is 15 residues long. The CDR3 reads CASSYGQFLNYGYTF.

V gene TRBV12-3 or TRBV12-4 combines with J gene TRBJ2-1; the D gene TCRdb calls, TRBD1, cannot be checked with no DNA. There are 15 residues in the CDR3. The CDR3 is CASSAPGHLYNEQFF.

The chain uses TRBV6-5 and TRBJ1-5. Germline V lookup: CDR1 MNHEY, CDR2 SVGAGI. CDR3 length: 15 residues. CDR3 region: CASSYVLNSNQPQHF.

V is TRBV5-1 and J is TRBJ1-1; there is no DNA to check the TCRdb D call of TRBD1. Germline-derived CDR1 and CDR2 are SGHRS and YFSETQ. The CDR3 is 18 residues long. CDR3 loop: CASSPRDRGPLQNTEAFF.

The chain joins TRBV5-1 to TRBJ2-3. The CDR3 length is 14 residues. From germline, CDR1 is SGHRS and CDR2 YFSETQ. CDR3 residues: CASSFGSSTDTQYF.

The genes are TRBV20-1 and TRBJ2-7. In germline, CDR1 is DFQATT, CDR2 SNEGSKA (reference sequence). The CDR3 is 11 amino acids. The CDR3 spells CSAKKIYEQYF.

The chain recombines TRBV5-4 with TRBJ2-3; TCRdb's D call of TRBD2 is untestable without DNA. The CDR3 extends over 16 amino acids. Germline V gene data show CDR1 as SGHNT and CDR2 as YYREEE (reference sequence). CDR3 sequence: CASSWTSGGPTDTQYF.

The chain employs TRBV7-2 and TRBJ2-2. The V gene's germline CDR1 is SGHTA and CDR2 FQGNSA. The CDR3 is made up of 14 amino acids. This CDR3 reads CASSLALGLGELFF.

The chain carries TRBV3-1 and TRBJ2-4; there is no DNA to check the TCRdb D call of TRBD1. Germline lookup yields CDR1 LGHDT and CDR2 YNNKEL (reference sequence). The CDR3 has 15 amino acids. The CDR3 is CASSRGQGVENIQYF.

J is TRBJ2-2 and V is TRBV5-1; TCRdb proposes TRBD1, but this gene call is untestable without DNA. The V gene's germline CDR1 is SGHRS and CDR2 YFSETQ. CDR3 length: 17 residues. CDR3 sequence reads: CASKPGGQGRDTGELFF.